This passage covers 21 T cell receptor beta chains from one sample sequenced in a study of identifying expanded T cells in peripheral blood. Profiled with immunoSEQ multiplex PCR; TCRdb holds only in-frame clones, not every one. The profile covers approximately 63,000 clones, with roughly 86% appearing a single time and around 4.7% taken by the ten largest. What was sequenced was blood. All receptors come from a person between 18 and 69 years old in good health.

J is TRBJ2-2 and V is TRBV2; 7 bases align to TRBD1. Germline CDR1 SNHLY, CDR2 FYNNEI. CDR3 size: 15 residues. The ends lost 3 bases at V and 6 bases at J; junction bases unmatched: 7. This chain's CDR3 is CASSDLRQGPGELFF. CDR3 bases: TGTGCCAGCAGTGACTTAAGACAGGGCCCCGGGGAGCTGTTTTTT.

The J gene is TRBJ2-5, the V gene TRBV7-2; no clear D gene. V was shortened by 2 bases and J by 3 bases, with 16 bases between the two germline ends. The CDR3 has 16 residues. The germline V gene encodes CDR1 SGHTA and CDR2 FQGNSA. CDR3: CASSLTRPALEETQYF. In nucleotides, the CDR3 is TGTGCCAGCAGCTTAACAAGACCAGCACTGGAAGAGACCCAGTACTTC.

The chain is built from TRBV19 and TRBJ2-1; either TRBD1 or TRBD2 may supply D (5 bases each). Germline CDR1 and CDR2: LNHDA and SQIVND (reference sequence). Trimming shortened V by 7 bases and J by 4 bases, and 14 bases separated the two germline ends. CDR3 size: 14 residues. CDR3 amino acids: CASIPGRGYNEQFF. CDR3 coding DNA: TGTGCCAGTATTCCGGGACGGGGATACAATGAGCAGTTCTTC.

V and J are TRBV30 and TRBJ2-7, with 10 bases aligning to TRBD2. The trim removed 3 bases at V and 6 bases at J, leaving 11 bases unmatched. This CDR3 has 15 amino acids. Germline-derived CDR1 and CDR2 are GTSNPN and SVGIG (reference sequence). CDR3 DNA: TGTGCCTGGAGCTTCGGGTCTAGCGGGAGAAGCGAGCAGTACTTC. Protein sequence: CAWSFGSSGRSEQYF.

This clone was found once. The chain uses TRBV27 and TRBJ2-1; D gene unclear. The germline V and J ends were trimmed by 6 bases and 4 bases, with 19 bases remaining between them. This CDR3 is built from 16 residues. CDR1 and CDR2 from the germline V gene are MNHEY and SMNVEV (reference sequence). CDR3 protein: CASRARRRQLYNEQFF. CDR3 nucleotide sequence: TGTGCCAGCAGAGCCCGTCGGAGACAATTGTACAATGAGCAGTTCTTC.

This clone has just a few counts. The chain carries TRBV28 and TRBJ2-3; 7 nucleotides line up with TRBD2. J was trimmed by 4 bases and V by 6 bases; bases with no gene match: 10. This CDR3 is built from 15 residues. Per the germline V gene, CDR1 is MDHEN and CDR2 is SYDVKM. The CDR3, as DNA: TGTGCCAGCAGCCCCGGGACTATCGGCCCAGATACGCAGTATTTT. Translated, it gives CASSPGTIGPDTQYF.

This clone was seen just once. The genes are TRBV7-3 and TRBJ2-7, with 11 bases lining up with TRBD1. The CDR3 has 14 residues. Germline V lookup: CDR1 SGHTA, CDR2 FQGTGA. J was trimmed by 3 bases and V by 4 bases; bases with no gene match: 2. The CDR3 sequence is CASSSGTGGYEQYF. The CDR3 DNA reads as TGTGCCAGCAGCTCCGGGACAGGGGGCTACGAGCAGTACTTC.

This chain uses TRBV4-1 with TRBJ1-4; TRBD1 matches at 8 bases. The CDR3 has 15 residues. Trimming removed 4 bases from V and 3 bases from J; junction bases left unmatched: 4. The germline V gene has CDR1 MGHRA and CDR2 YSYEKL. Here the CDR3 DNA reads TGCGCCAGCAGCCTCCAGGGGGCGTCTAATGAAAAACTGTTTTTT. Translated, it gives CASSLQGASNEKLFF.

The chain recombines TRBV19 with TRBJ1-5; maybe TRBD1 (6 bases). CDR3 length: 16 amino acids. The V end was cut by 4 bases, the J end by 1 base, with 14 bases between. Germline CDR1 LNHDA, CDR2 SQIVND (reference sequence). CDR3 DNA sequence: TGTGCCAGTAGTACTTTGGGGGGCGGAAGCAATCAGCCCCAGCATTTT. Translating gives CASSTLGGGSNQPQHF.

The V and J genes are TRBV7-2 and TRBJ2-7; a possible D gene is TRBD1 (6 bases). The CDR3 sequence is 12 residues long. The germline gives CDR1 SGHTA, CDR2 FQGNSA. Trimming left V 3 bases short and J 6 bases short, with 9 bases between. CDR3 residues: CASSFGQTEQYF. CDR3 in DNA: TGTGCCAGCAGCTTCGGACAGACCGAGCAGTACTTC.

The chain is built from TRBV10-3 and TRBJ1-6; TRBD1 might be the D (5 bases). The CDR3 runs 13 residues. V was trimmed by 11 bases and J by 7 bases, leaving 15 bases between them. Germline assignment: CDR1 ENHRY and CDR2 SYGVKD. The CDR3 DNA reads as TGTGCCCACACGGGGGAACTAAATTCACCCCTCCACTTT. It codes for CAHTGELNSPLHF.

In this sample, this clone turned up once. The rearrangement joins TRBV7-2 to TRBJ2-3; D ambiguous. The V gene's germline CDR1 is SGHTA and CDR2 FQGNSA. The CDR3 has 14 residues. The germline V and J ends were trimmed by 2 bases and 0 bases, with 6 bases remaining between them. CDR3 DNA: TGTGCCAGCAGCTTATACGCCAGCACAGATACGCAGTATTTT. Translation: CASSLYASTDTQYF.

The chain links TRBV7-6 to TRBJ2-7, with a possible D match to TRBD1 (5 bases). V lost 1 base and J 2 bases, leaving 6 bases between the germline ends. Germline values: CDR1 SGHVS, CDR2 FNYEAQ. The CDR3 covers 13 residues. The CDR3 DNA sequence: TGTGCCAGCAGCTTAGGACAGCCCTACGAGCAGTACTTC. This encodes CASSLGQPYEQYF.

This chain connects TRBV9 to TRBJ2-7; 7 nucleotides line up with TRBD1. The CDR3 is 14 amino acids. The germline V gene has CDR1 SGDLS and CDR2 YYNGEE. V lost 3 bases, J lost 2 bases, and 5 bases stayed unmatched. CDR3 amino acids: CASSALDRAYEQYF. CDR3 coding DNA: TGTGCCAGCAGCGCACTAGACAGGGCCTACGAGCAGTACTTC.

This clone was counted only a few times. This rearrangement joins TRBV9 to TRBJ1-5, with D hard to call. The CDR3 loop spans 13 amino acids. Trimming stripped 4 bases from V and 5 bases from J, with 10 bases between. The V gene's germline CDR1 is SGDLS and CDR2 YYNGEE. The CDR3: CASSPYGDQPQHF. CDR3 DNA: TGTGCCAGCAGCCCCTACGGTGATCAGCCCCAGCATTTT.

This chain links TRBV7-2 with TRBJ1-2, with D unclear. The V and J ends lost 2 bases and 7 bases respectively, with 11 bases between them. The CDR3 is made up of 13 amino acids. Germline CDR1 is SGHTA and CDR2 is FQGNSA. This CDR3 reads CASSLMQKGGYTF. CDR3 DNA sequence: TGTGCCAGCAGCTTAATGCAGAAGGGTGGCTACACCTTC.

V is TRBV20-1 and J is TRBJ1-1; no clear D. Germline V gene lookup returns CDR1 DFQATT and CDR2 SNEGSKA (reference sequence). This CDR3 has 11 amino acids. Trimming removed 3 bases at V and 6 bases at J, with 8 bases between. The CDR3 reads CSARWPAEAFF. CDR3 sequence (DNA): TGCAGTGCTAGGTGGCCCGCTGAAGCTTTCTTT.

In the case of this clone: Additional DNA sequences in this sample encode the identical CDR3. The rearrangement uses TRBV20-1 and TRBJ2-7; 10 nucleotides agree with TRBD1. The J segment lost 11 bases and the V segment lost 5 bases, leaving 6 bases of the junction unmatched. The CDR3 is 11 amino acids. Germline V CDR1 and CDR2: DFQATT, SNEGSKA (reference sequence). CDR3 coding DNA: TGCAGTGCTTCCGGGACAGGGGATAAGTACTTC. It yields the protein CSASGTGDKYF.

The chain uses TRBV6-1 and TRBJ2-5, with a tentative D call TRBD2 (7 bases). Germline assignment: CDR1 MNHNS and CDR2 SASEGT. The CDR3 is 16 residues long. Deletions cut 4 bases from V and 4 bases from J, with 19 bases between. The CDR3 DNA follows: TGTGCCAGCAGTGTGTCGGGGGGCGGATTGGGAGAGACCCAGTACTTC. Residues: CASSVSGGGLGETQYF.

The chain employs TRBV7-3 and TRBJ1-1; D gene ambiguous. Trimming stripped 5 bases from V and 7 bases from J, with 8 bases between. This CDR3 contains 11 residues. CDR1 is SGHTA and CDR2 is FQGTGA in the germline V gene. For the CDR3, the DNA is TGTGCCAGCAGCGAAGCGGGTGAAGCTTTCTTT. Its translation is CASSEAGEAFF.

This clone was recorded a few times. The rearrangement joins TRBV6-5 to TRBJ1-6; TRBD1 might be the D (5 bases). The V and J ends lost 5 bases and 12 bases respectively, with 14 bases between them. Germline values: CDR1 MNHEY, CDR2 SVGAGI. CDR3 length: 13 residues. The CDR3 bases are TGTGCCAGCAGTGGGGACCTGGGAGGACCCCTCCACTTT. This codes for CASSGDLGGPLHF.